Reported below is one T cell receptor beta chain. This record comes from a study of blood T cell repertoires in COVID-19. Across the whole study: Spain, Italy and the United States supplied samples that represented acute and convalescent COVID-19.

Deletions cut 5 bases from V and 5 bases from J, with 13 bases between. Germline V lookup: CDR1 MNHEY, CDR2 SMNVEV (reference sequence). CDR3 length: 14 residues. Only in-frame clones appear in the TCRdb table, and some are missing; sequencing was by immunoSEQ multiplex PCR. The sample contains a few hundred thousand clones, roughly 87% of which appear only once. The rearrangement joins TRBV27 to TRBJ1-5; D remains unclear. This TCR derives from a woman aged 25 to 39 who had recovered from COVID-19. The sample was PBMCs or T cells enriched from blood (not recorded which). The CDR3 nucleotides are TGTGCCAGCAGTCCAGGATATGTCGATCAGCCCCAGCATTTT. Amino acid sequence: CASSPGYVDQPQHF.